This T cell receptor beta chain appears in the sequencing data of a study of shared clonotypes between healthy human individuals. In the study overall: A donor's plate count was three for CD4 naive and three for CD4 memory; CD8 naive had two and CD8 memory one. The study's findings and limits: Naive CD4 clonotypes were shared across several donors at roughly 5.3%. Sorted-subset sequencing, rarefaction showed, was incomplete despite large depth. Read depth was anticipated to influence clonotype sharing among donors.

TCRdb's copy holds only in-frame clones and misses some; the assay was immunoSEQ multiplex PCR. The table records 2 million to 2.5 million clones, about 92% of them present only once. Terminally differentiated effector memory CD45RA+ cells were excluded from the naive CD8 cells, which were CD45RO-negative and positively selected for CCR7. Comments on this clone: What it binds is not known.

Germline V gene data show CDR1 as SGHRS and CDR2 as YFSETQ. The J segment lost 0 bases and the V segment lost 2 bases, leaving 10 bases of the junction unmatched. This CDR3 contains 17 residues. The rearrangement links TRBV5-1 to TRBJ1-1, with 7 bases that match TRBD1. The TCR was taken from a young man in good health. Some clones in this sample may be carry-over from other donors' samples. The sample comprised naive CD8+ T cells from PBMCs. CDR3 DNA: TGCGCCAGCAGCTTTACAGGGGCGTTAGAAATGAACACTGAAGCTTTCTTT. This sequence encodes CASSFTGALEMNTEAFF.